This T cell receptor beta chain was retrieved from a study of blood T cell repertoires in COVID-19 (dated by TCRdb to the early 2020s). Some background on the complete study: Samples covering the acute and convalescent phases of COVID-19 were provided by collaborators in the United States, Italy and Spain. The material from the prospective study consisted of cDNA or gDNA derived from T cells, B-cell-depleted T cells, or PBMCs. Deeply sampled blood TCRbeta repertoires from subjects exposed to, actively infected with, or recovered from COVID-19 were included in the dataset. A freely available public database, intended as a resource for researchers studying the immune response to SARS-CoV-2, is where the repertoires were released. The samples were drawn from the first 160 participants of the ongoing ImmuneRACE study and from 1,254 subjects provided by 6 global collaborators. A de-identified subject ID, COVID-19 status, age in years and sex were almost always included in the sample metadata. Where available, HLA class I and class II types were obtained from metadata supplied by the sample provider rather than from assay-based typing. Study-level results and caveats: The amount of clinical and demographic metadata varied by source and participant and was provided uncurated.

TCRbeta CDR3 regions were amplified from genomic DNA using the immunoSEQ Assay, a bias-controlled multiplex PCR. Concerning the study's data processing: The number of nucleated cells in each sample was estimated by amplification of reference gene primers within the assay. Sequence reads were collapsed and filtered to measure the absolute abundance of every unique TCRbeta CDR3 rearrangement. For each sample, productive Simpson clonality was calculated as the square root of Simpson's diversity index over productive rearrangements. Entries here come from immuneACCESS through TCRdb and include only in-frame sequences with V and J called. Some clones fail to appear in such tables; in the studies checked, an unresolved V gene covers under half of the shortfall, and the cause of the remainder is unknown. The DNA was the basis for D and trimming; V, J and clone size are from that table. This sample is represented by 270,000 or so clones; 80% to 90% of them were singletons. More than 10% of the sample is taken by the ten largest.

Comment on this clone: Its antigen has not been determined. Base quality data are lacking; no much larger clone is found one base away.

The CDR3 contains 16 residues, cysteine and phenylalanine counted. CDR3 DNA is the only sequence kept; it has 48 bases, read in frame from the first base. At the junction V is shortened by 0 bases and J by 14 bases; bases outside the gene matches: 11. Via the germline V gene (reference sequence), CDR1 is LGHDT and CDR2 YNNKEL. At one collaborating source in Seattle, patients were enrolled during active infection and were followed longitudinally through the course of disease. Whole blood was collected in K2EDTA tubes by collaborating institutions according to the institutions' own protocols. Collaborator samples were shipped for TCRbeta analysis as frozen whole blood, isolated PBMCs, or DNA extracted from either sample type.

The receptor was isolated from a woman aged 25 to 39 with COVID-19, enrolled during active disease. Sequences were obtained from peripheral blood. The rearrangement combines TRBV3-1 (or the pseudogene TRBV3-2) with TRBJ2-5, with 14 bases in between that match TRBD2. The DNA is as follows: TGTGCCAGCAGCCAAGATTCGGGACTAGCGGGGGCGACGGGATACTTC. Its product reads: CASSQDSGLAGATGYF.